Listed below are T cell receptor beta chains from one sample, sequenced in a study of T cell responses to AZD1222 COVID-19 vaccine. Sequencing was performed with immunoSEQ multiplex PCR; in TCRdb, only in-frame clones are kept and a portion is missing. The sample carries about 130,000 clones, around 84% recorded once. The sample in question was peripheral blood, obtained on day 0 of AZD1222 vaccination. Every receptor here comes from an adult in good health. CDR3s include the opening cysteine and the closing phenylalanine or tryptophan. Each record gives: D gene, J gene, V gene, clone size, CDR3 protein, CDR3 DNA. The D gene is left open where the match is weak. Clone size appears in some rows only: once, few, many, or a class for an expanded clone.

D: NA; J: TRBJ1-5; V: TRBV6-5; size: NA; CDR3: CASRAPYSNQPQHF; DNA: TGTGCCAGCAGGGCACCGTATAGCAATCAGCCCCAGCATTTT
D: TRBD1; J: TRBJ1-4; V: TRBV28; size: NA; CDR3: CASSSPSTGLGEKLFF; DNA: TGTGCCAGCAGTTCACCATCGACAGGGCTAGGTGAAAAACTGTTTTTT
D: TRBD1; J: TRBJ2-1; V: TRBV28; size: NA; CDR3: CASSPQPQGASPGNEQFF; DNA: TGTGCCAGCAGCCCACAGCCCCAGGGGGCATCTCCCGGGAATGAGCAGTTCTTC
D: TRBD1; J: TRBJ1-1; V: TRBV5-8; size: NA; CDR3: CASSLGTGDWDYTEAFF; DNA: TGTGCCAGCAGCTTGGGGACAGGGGATTGGGATTACACTGAAGCTTTCTTT
D: TRBD1; J: TRBJ2-5; V: TRBV5-1; size: NA; CDR3: CASSSGSTGYWETQYF; DNA: TGCGCCAGCAGCTCGGGTTCGACAGGGTATTGGGAGACCCAGTACTTC
D: NA; J: TRBJ1-2; V: TRBV30; size: NA; CDR3: CAWTIQGYYGYTF; DNA: TGTGCCTGGACAATACAGGGTTACTATGGCTACACCTTC
D: TRBD1; J: TRBJ1-1; V: TRBV7-2; size: NA; CDR3: CASSPTTGVTEAFF; DNA: TGTGCCAGCAGCCCAACGACAGGGGTCACTGAAGCTTTCTTT
D: NA; J: TRBJ1-6; V: TRBV28; size: NA; CDR3: CASSADRVVINSPLHF; DNA: TGTGCCAGCAGTGCGGACAGAGTAGTGATAAATTCACCCCTCCACTTT
D: NA; J: TRBJ1-1; V: TRBV7-3; size: NA; CDR3: CASSPGQSHTEAFF; DNA: TGTGCCAGCAGCCCAGGACAGAGTCACACTGAAGCTTTCTTT
D: TRBD1; J: TRBJ2-7; V: TRBV2; size: NA; CDR3: CASSLNRGGSYEQYF; DNA: TGTGCCAGCAGCCTAAACAGGGGCGGCTCCTACGAGCAGTACTTC
D: NA; J: TRBJ1-1; V: TRBV30; size: NA; CDR3: CAWSRKGMNTEAFF; DNA: TGTGCCTGGAGTCGGAAGGGAATGAACACTGAAGCTTTCTTT
D: NA; J: TRBJ2-1; V: TRBV5-1; size: NA; CDR3: CASSLLDGEQFF; DNA: TGCGCCAGCAGCTTGTTAGACGGTGAGCAGTTCTTC
D: NA; J: TRBJ1-5; V: TRBV24-1; size: NA; CDR3: CATSDLDYQPQHF; DNA: TGTGCCACCAGTGACTTGGACTATCAGCCCCAGCATTTT
D: NA; J: TRBJ1-1; V: TRBV28; size: NA; CDR3: CASSSWYYTEAFF; DNA: TGTGCCAGCAGTTCGTGGTATTACACTGAAGCTTTCTTT
D: TRBD2; J: TRBJ2-7; V: TRBV5-1; size: once; CDR3: CASSWTSGGHEQYF; DNA: TGCGCCAGCAGCTGGACTAGCGGGGGCCACGAGCAGTACTTC
D: NA; J: TRBJ1-1; V: TRBV6-1; size: NA; CDR3: CASSDTGLGEAFF; DNA: TGTGCCAGCAGTGATACAGGGTTAGGGGAAGCTTTCTTT
D: NA; J: TRBJ2-5; V: TRBV24-1; size: NA; CDR3: CATSVVMGKWYF; DNA: TGTGCCACCAGTGTGGTCATGGGCAAATGGTACTTC
D: TRBD2; J: TRBJ2-7; V: TRBV11-2; size: NA; CDR3: CASSPAGLASEQYF; DNA: TGTGCCAGCAGCCCCGCGGGACTAGCTAGCGAGCAGTACTTC
D: NA; J: TRBJ1-1; V: TRBV6-4; size: NA; CDR3: CASKARNTEAFF; DNA: TGTGCCAGCAAAGCCAGGAACACTGAAGCTTTCTTT
D: TRBD1; J: TRBJ2-7; V: TRBV7-9; size: few; CDR3: CASSSNRGSSYEQYF; DNA: TGTGCCAGCAGCTCTAACAGGGGGAGCTCCTACGAGCAGTACTTC
D: NA; J: TRBJ1-4; V: TRBV13; size: NA; CDR3: CASSLFEASNEKLFF; DNA: TGTGCCAGCAGCTTATTCGAGGCATCTAATGAAAAACTGTTTTTT
D: NA; J: TRBJ2-7; V: TRBV30; size: NA; CDR3: CAWSPGDYEQYF; DNA: TGTGCCTGGAGTCCAGGGGATTACGAGCAGTACTTC
D: TRBD1; J: TRBJ1-5; V: TRBV10-1; size: NA; CDR3: CASSEGTGGSQPQHF; DNA: TGCGCCAGCAGTGAGGGGACAGGGGGATCCCAGCCCCAGCATTTT
D: NA; J: TRBJ1-2; V: TRBV2; size: NA; CDR3: CASTLRQDYGYTF; DNA: TGTGCCAGCACCCTTAGACAGGACTATGGCTACACCTTC
D: NA; J: TRBJ2-7; V: TRBV28; size: NA; CDR3: CASSPPGSSYEQYF; DNA: TGTGCCAGCAGTCCTCCGGGATCTTCCTACGAGCAGTACTTC
D: TRBD1; J: TRBJ1-1; V: TRBV9; size: NA; CDR3: CASSVVGGLAFF; DNA: TGTGCCAGCAGCGTAGTAGGGGGCTTAGCTTTCTTT
D: NA; J: TRBJ2-7; V: TRBV7-9; size: NA; CDR3: CASSLTPHEQYF; DNA: TGTGCCAGCAGCTTAACCCCCCACGAGCAGTACTTC
D: TRBD1; J: TRBJ1-2; V: TRBV7-9; size: NA; CDR3: CASSLDGTGANYGYTF; DNA: TGTGCCAGCAGCTTGGACGGGACAGGAGCTAACTATGGCTACACCTTC
D: NA; J: TRBJ1-2; V: TRBV9; size: NA; CDR3: CASSVGTDYGYTF; DNA: TGTGCCAGCAGCGTAGGAACGGACTATGGCTACACCTTC
D: NA; J: TRBJ1-5; V: TRBV19; size: NA; CDR3: CASTSTTGGVGGSNQPQHF; DNA: TGTGCCAGTACTTCTACGACCGGGGGGGTAGGAGGGAGCAATCAGCCCCAGCATTTT
D: NA; J: TRBJ1-6; V: TRBV19; size: NA; CDR3: CASSLSSSYNSPLHF; DNA: TGTGCCAGTAGTTTATCGAGCTCCTATAATTCACCCCTCCACTTT
D: NA; J: TRBJ2-7; V: TRBV3-1/TRBV3-2; size: NA; CDR3: CASSQDVFQGGLQYF; DNA: TGTGCCAGCAGCCAAGATGTCTTCCAGGGAGGTCTGCAGTACTTC
D: TRBD1; J: TRBJ1-2; V: TRBV28; size: NA; CDR3: CASSLSDRVNGYTF; DNA: TGTGCCAGCAGTTTATCCGACAGGGTAAACGGCTACACCTTC
D: NA; J: TRBJ1-2; V: TRBV7-3; size: NA; CDR3: CASSPSGGTAYGYTF; DNA: TGTGCCAGCAGCCCTAGTGGGGGGACGGCCTATGGCTACACCTTC
D: NA; J: TRBJ2-1; V: TRBV5-1; size: NA; CDR3: CASSLVLGQYNEQFF; DNA: TGCGCCAGCAGCTTGGTCCTGGGGCAGTACAATGAGCAGTTCTTC
D: NA; J: TRBJ1-1; V: TRBV2; size: NA; CDR3: CATVGGGLTEAFF; DNA: TGTGCCACCGTCGGCGGGGGCTTAACTGAAGCTTTCTTT
D: NA; J: TRBJ2-3; V: TRBV30; size: NA; CDR3: CAWSEAGLYTQYF; DNA: TGTGCCTGGAGTGAGGCAGGTTTATATACGCAGTATTTT
D: TRBD1; J: TRBJ1-2; V: TRBV12-5; size: NA; CDR3: CASGLEQGIGGYTF; DNA: TGTGCTAGTGGTTTGGAACAGGGGATCGGGGGCTACACCTTC
D: TRBD1; J: TRBJ2-3; V: TRBV3-1/TRBV3-2; size: NA; CDR3: CASSQTGTGSTDTQYF; DNA: TGTGCCAGCAGCCAAACCGGGACAGGGAGCACAGATACGCAGTATTTT